A single sample is the source of the 19 T cell receptor beta chains below, sequenced in a study of CD8 T cells in ankylosing spondylitis. Study-wide results and limits: A motif in TCR beta, a set of several highly homologous variants, appeared characteristic of ankylosing spondylitis blood.

The antigens of these receptors remain unknown. One entry per CDR3 protein, called by TCRdb with MiXCR from the 5' RACE reads. The sample holds around 770,000 distinct CDR3 sequences, around 19% seen once. The specimen was blood, either unsorted or a sorted T cell fraction (not recorded which). The receptor set was obtained from a male donor with ankylosing spondylitis.

The chain joins TRBV20-1 to TRBJ2-5; D perhaps matches TRBD2 (5 bases). The CDR3 is 12 residues long. Trimming took off 8 bases at V and 6 bases at J, with 16 bases between the two ends. Germline V lookup: CDR1 DFQATT, CDR2 SNEGSKA (reference sequence). The CDR3 DNA follows: TGCAGTTCCCCAGGAGTCGGGAAGACCCAGTACTTC. Translated: CSSPGVGKTQYF.

This clonotype turned up a few times. The genes are TRBV10-3 and TRBJ1-2; 7 nucleotides align to TRBD1. The CDR3 runs 13 residues. V gave up 7 bases and J gave up 5 bases; unmatched junction bases: 7. Germline-derived CDR1 and CDR2 are ENHRY and SYGVKD. The CDR3 region is CAITYDREYGYTF. The CDR3 coding sequence is TGTGCCATCACTTATGACAGGGAGTATGGCTACACCTTC.

The CDR3 bases are TGTGCCAGCAGTAGCAGGGATTTGAATGAAAAACTGTTTTTT. Its translation: CASSSRDLNEKLFF. This chain joins TRBV5-6 and TRBJ1-4, with D tentatively TRBD1 (5 bases). Trimming left V 5 bases short and J 5 bases short, with 13 bases between. The germline gives CDR1 SGHDT, CDR2 YYEEEE. The CDR3 runs 14 residues.

The rearrangement joins TRBV5-1 to TRBJ2-2; possibly TRBD1 for D (6 bases). CDR1 and CDR2 (germline): SGHRS, YFSETQ. The CDR3 is 15 residues long. V was cut by 6 bases and J by 1 base, with 13 bases left in between. The CDR3 region has the DNA TGCGCCAGCACCCCCCTAGGGGGGAACACCGGGGAGCTGTTTTTT. This codes for CASTPLGGNTGELFF.

This clonotype was recorded at least ten times. The chain links TRBV6-4 to TRBJ2-1; 11 bases agree with TRBD1. The trim removed 3 bases at V and 6 bases at J, leaving 1 base unmatched. CDR1 is MRHNA, CDR2 SNTAGT, per germline. This CDR3 contains 14 residues. For the CDR3, the DNA is TGTGCCAGCAGTGAGGGGACAGGGGGCAATGAGCAGTTCTTC. Residues: CASSEGTGGNEQFF.

The CDR3 reads CASSERIQGRGGELFF. As DNA, the CDR3 is TGTGCCAGCAGTGAACGGATCCAGGGCAGGGGGGGGGAGCTGTTTTTT. The chain carries TRBV12-3 or TRBV12-4 and TRBJ2-2, with TRBD1 identical over 7 bases. V lost 5 bases to trimming and J lost 8 bases; unmatched junction nucleotides: 14. The CDR3 covers 16 residues.

The chain employs TRBV20-1 and TRBJ2-3; D is possibly TRBD1 (5 bases). CDR1 and CDR2 from the germline V gene are DFQATT and SNEGSKA (reference sequence). The length of the CDR3 is 16 residues. V lost 6 bases to trimming and J lost 0 bases, with 19 bases between them. The CDR3 region is CSATAMGHSSTDTQYF. CDR3 DNA sequence: TGCAGTGCAACAGCTATGGGGCACAGTAGCACAGATACGCAGTATTTT.

This rearrangement joins TRBV7-8 to TRBJ2-6; no reliable D call. The CDR3 is 18 residues long. CDR1 and CDR2 from the germline V gene are SGHVS and FQNEAQ. V lost 5 bases and J 0 bases, leaving 17 bases between the germline ends. CDR3 in amino acids: CASSPSRPWGSGANVLTF. CDR3 coding DNA: TGTGCCAGCAGCCCAAGTCGTCCCTGGGGCTCTGGGGCCAACGTCCTGACTTTC.

V is TRBV2 and J is TRBJ2-3, with D possibly matching TRBD2 (7 bases). The germline V gene has CDR1 SNHLY and CDR2 FYNNEI. V gave up 7 bases and J gave up 0 bases, with 11 bases separating them. The length of the CDR3 is 14 residues. CDR3 region: CASKAGASTDTQYF. For the CDR3, the DNA is TGTGCCAGCAAGGCGGGGGCTAGCACAGATACGCAGTATTTT.

This clonotype was detected only a few times. V and J are TRBV7-9 and TRBJ2-2, with 10 bases matching TRBD1. This CDR3 spans 15 amino acids. Germline CDR1 SEHNR, CDR2 FQNEAQ (reference sequence). The junction had 4 bases not matched to a gene; V was cut back by 5 bases and J by 4 bases. In DNA, the CDR3 is TGTGCCAGCAGCCTGGGACAGGGGCCCACCGGGGAGCTGTTTTTT. It encodes CASSLGQGPTGELFF.

The chain combines TRBV4-1 with TRBJ2-7, with D hard to call. CDR1 and CDR2 (germline): MGHRA, YSYEKL. The CDR3 totals 16 residues. V lost 2 bases to trimming and J lost 2 bases, with 16 bases between them. CDR3 residues: CASSQFSVVGPYEQYF. The CDR3 DNA follows: TGCGCCAGCAGCCAATTCTCCGTGGTTGGGCCCTACGAGCAGTACTTC.

The chain joins TRBV6-1 to TRBJ1-2; no firm D call. Per germline, CDR1 MNHNS and CDR2 SASEGT. CDR3 length equals 16 residues. Trimming removed 1 base at V and 2 bases at J, with 14 bases between. The CDR3 DNA reads as TGTGCCAGCAGTGAAGTTTTGATTGGGAGAAACTATGGCTACACCTTC. Protein sequence: CASSEVLIGRNYGYTF.

This clonotype was seen only a few times. The chain employs TRBV24-1 and TRBJ1-1; 9 positions agree with TRBD1. V lost 9 bases, J lost 1 base, and 2 bases stayed unmatched. Germline loops: CDR1 KGHDR, CDR2 SFDVKD. The CDR3 extends over 13 amino acids. The CDR3 loop is CATGTGTNTEAFF. In nucleotides, the CDR3 is TGTGCCACCGGGACAGGGACGAACACTGAAGCTTTCTTT.

This clonotype was seen at least ten times. V is TRBV9 and J is TRBJ2-1; D call uncertain. The CDR3 has 13 residues. The V end lost 0 bases, the J end lost 1 base, and 2 bases lay between the germline ends. In germline, CDR1 is SGDLS, CDR2 YYNGEE. The CDR3 DNA follows: TGTGCCAGCAGCGTAGGTTCCTACAATGAGCAGTTCTTC. It specifies CASSVGSYNEQFF.

This clonotype was seen a handful of times. The gene calls are TRBV4-1 and TRBJ1-3; D remains unclear. V lost 4 bases and J 4 bases, leaving 8 bases between the germline ends. Germline V CDR1 and CDR2: MGHRA, YSYEKL. This CDR3 spans 13 amino acids. This CDR3 is CASSLHGGNTIYF. The CDR3 coding sequence is TGCGCCAGCAGCCTGCATGGGGGAAACACCATATATTTT.

The rearrangement joins TRBV20-1 to TRBJ2-7; tentatively, D is TRBD1 (5 bases). CDR1 and CDR2 (germline): DFQATT, SNEGSKA (reference sequence). This CDR3 is built from 13 residues. Trimming took off 4 bases at V and 0 bases at J, with 10 bases between the two ends. The DNA of the CDR3 is TGCAGTGCTATTCCAGGGAACTCCTACGAGCAGTACTTC. This sequence encodes CSAIPGNSYEQYF.

The gene calls are TRBV27 and TRBJ1-1; 9 nucleotides match TRBD1. This CDR3 spans 16 amino acids. The J segment lost 3 bases and the V segment lost 2 bases, leaving 7 bases of the junction unmatched. Looked up from germline, CDR1 is MNHEY and CDR2 is SMNVEV (reference sequence). CDR3 DNA: TGTGCCAGCAGTTTAGGCCCCGGGACAGGGCACACTGAAGCTTTCTTT. Its protein is CASSLGPGTGHTEAFF.

This clonotype was counted between two and nine times. The rearrangement uses TRBV11-2 and TRBJ1-1; 7 bases fit TRBD1. The J segment lost 0 bases and the V segment lost 5 bases, leaving 9 bases of the junction unmatched. There are 16 residues in the CDR3. Germline lookup yields CDR1 SGHAT and CDR2 FQNNGV. CDR3 amino acids: CASSRRDRPMNTEAFF. The CDR3, as DNA: TGTGCCAGCAGCCGTAGGGACAGACCCATGAACACTGAAGCTTTCTTT.

The chain employs TRBV3-1 and TRBJ2-7, with D tentatively TRBD2 (6 bases). Germline loops: CDR1 LGHDT, CDR2 YNNKEL (reference sequence). The CDR3 length is 16 residues. The V end lost 2 bases, the J end lost 4 bases, and 18 bases lay between the germline ends. In DNA form, the CDR3 reads TGTGCCAGCAGCCAAAGGTTCTCACTAGCTGGGTACGAGCAGTACTTC. Translated, it gives CASSQRFSLAGYEQYF.